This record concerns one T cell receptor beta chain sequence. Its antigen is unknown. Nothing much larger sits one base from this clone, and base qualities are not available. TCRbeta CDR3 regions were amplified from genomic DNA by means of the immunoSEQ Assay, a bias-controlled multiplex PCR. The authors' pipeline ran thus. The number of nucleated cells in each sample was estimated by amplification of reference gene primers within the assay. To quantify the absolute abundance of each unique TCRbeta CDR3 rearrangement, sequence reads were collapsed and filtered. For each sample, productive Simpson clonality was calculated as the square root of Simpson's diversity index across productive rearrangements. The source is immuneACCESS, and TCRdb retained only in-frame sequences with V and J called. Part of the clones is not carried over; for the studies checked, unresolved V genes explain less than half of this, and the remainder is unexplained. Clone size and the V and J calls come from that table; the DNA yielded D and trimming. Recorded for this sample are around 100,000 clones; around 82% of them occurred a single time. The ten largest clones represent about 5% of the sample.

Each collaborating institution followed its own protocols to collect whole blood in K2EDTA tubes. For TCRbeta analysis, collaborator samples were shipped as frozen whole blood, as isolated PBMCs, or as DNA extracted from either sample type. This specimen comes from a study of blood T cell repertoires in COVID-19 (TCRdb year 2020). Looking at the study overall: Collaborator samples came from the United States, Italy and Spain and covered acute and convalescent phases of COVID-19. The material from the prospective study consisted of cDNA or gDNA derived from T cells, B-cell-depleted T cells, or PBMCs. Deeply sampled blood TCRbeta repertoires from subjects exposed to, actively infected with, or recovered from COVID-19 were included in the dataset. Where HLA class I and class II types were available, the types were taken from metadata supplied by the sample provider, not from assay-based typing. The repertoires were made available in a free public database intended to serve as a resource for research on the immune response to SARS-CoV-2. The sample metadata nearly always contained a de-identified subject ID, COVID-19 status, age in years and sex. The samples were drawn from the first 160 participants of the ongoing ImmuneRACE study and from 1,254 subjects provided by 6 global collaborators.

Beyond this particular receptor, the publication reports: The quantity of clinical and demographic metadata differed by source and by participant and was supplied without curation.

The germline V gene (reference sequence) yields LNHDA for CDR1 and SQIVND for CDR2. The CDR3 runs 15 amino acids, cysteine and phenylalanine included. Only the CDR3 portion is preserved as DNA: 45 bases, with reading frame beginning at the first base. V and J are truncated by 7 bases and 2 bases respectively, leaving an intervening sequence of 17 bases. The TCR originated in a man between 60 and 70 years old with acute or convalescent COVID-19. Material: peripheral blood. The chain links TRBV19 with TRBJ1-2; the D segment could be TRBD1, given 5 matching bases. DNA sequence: TGTGCCAGTAAGAAACAGGAGGGCTTAAACTATGGCTACACCTTC. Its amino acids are CASKKQEGLNYGYTF.